This note documents a single T cell receptor (beta chain) sequence. Which antigen it targets is not known. No base quality information exists; no much larger clone differs at one position. Each collaborating institution followed its own protocols to collect whole blood in K2EDTA tubes. For TCRbeta analysis, collaborators shipped samples as frozen whole blood, isolated PBMCs, or DNA extracted from either of those sample types. V is reduced by 0 bases and J by 3 bases, leaving a spacing of 7 bases between them. The CDR3 measures 13 amino acids from cysteine to phenylalanine. Kept here is only the CDR3 DNA, which spans 39 bases and is read in frame from base 1. Reading the germline V gene gives CDR1 SGHRS and CDR2 YFSETQ. The immunoSEQ Assay, a bias-controlled multiplex PCR, was used to amplify TCRbeta CDR3 regions from genomic DNA. Per the source publication's procedure: Within the assay, amplification of reference gene primers was used to estimate how many nucleated cells each sample contained. To quantify the absolute abundance of each unique TCRbeta CDR3 rearrangement, sequence reads were collapsed and filtered. For each sample, productive Simpson clonality was calculated as the square root of Simpson's diversity index over productive rearrangements. TCRdb limited this immuneACCESS table to in-frame rearrangements with V and J called. A share of clones is missing; checked studies link under half to unresolved V genes, and the rest is unexplained. The DNA was the basis for D and trimming; V, J and clone size are from that table. The sample table lists 140,000 to 150,000 clones, about 91% of them with a count of one. The ten largest clones take up nearly 0.95% of the sample.

The data belong to a study of blood T cell repertoires in COVID-19 (TCRdb year 2020). At the level of the whole study: Samples covering the acute and convalescent phases of COVID-19 were provided by collaborators in the United States, Italy and Spain. The material from the prospective study consisted of cDNA or gDNA derived from T cells, B-cell-depleted T cells, or PBMCs. A freely available public database, intended as a resource for researchers studying the immune response to SARS-CoV-2, is where the repertoires were released. The dataset comprised deeply sampled blood TCRbeta repertoires from subjects exposed to, actively infected with, or recovered from COVID-19. Nearly every sample came with metadata listing a de-identified subject ID, COVID-19 status, age in years and sex. Samples were obtained from the ongoing ImmuneRACE study (first 160 participants) and from over a thousand subjects provided by 6 global collaborators. Where HLA class I and class II types were available, the types were taken from metadata supplied by the sample provider, not from assay-based typing.

Summary of the overall study and its limitations: How much clinical and demographic metadata was included differed by source and by participant, and the metadata was provided uncurated.

The origin of this receptor is a woman between 50 and 59 years old with acute or convalescent COVID-19. The sequencing input was peripheral blood. The V and J genes are TRBV5-1 and TRBJ2-7; tentative D gene TRBD1, with 5 bases matching. CDR3 loop: CASSLGQYYEQYF. At the DNA level, the sequence is TGCGCCAGCAGCTTGGGACAGTACTACGAGCAGTACTTC.